These 6 T cell receptor beta chains originate from one sample sequenced in a study of blood T cell repertoires in COVID-19. Only in-frame clones appear in the TCRdb table, and some are missing; sequencing was by immunoSEQ multiplex PCR. The sample holds 220,000 or so clones, roughly 84% seen once. The sample taken for sequencing was PBMCs or T cells enriched from blood (not recorded which). These receptors came from a middle-aged woman who had recovered from COVID-19.

The chain uses TRBV28 and TRBJ2-5; TRBD2 matches 7 bases. Germline trimming cut 6 bases from V and 4 bases from J; bases unmatched to any gene: 5. Germline lookup yields CDR1 MDHEN and CDR2 SYDVKM. The CDR3 is made up of 13 amino acids. Here the CDR3 reads CASRPGGRETQYF. The CDR3 nucleotides read TGTGCCAGCAGACCCGGGGGGAGAGAGACCCAGTACTTC. The variable domain in full, completed from reference TRBV28 and TRBJ2-5, reads DVKVTQSSRYLVKRTGEKVFLECVQDMDHENMFWYRQDPGLGLRLIYFSYDVKMKEKGDIPEGYSVSREKKERFSLILESASTNQTSMYLCASRPGGRETQYFGPGTRLLVL.

The rearrangement uses TRBV9 and TRBJ2-1; TRBD2 matches 8 bases. With V trimmed by 4 bases and J by 0 bases, 9 bases remained unmatched. This CDR3 is built from 17 residues. Germline CDR1 and CDR2: SGDLS and YYNGEE. The CDR3 region is CASSTFSGISSYNEQFF. The CDR3, as DNA: TGTGCCAGCAGCACTTTTAGCGGGATCAGCTCCTACAATGAGCAGTTCTTC.

In its sample, this clone was seen once. The J gene is TRBJ1-3, the V gene TRBV10-3; 7 bases fit TRBD1. The CDR3 spans 17 residues. Germline-derived CDR1 and CDR2 are ENHRY and SYGVKD. V trimming: 0 bases; J trimming: 2 bases; junction bases outside the gene matches: 7. The CDR3 DNA sequence: TGTGCCATCAGTGAGTCGATCACAGGGGTCACTGGAAACACCATATATTTT. Protein: CAISESITGVTGNTIYF.

Of note for this clone: Distinct nucleotide sequences in the sample also encode this CDR3. This chain uses TRBV28 with TRBJ1-2; D unresolved. The CDR3 consists of 13 residues. Germline V lookup: CDR1 MDHEN, CDR2 SYDVKM. V dropped 2 bases and J dropped 4 bases, with 8 bases sitting between them. CDR3 region: CASSLGQLYGYTF. CDR3 DNA sequence: TGTGCCAGCAGTTTAGGGCAGCTCTATGGCTACACCTTC.

The J gene is TRBJ2-1, the V gene TRBV5-5; 7 bases map to TRBD2. Germline V gene data show CDR1 as SGHKS and CDR2 as YYEKEE (reference sequence). V shed 4 bases, J shed 9 bases, and the junction held 10 bases outside the gene matches. CDR3 length: 14 residues. Here the CDR3 reads CASSRLLSGGEQFF. DNA of the CDR3: TGTGCCAGCAGCCGACTCCTCTCGGGAGGTGAGCAGTTCTTC.

This clone appeared a single time. The chain is built from TRBV28 and TRBJ1-1; 8 bases match TRBD1. After removal of 2 bases from V and 2 bases from J, the junction contained 4 bases not matched to a gene. CDR3 length: 15 amino acids. Per the germline V gene, CDR1 is MDHEN and CDR2 is SYDVKM. CDR3 bases: TGTGCCAGCAGTTTAAGGGCAGGGGGCAACACTGAAGCTTTCTTT. This translates into CASSLRAGGNTEAFF.